This entry concerns a single T cell receptor beta chain. The record originates from a study of beta chain features in type 1 diabetes. J gave up 0 bases and V 3 bases, and 3 bases lay outside the gene matches. Germline lookup yields CDR1 MNHEY and CDR2 SMNVEV (reference sequence). The CDR3 covers 16 residues. The authors reverse transcribed all of the isolated RNA, so sequencing captured expressed TCRB transcripts. The method was immunoSEQ multiplex PCR; TCRdb's version includes in-frame clones alone and lacks a portion of them. The data show 300,000 or so clones, 8% seen once. The clonotype comes from a woman aged 18 to 35 in good health. V gene TRBV27 combines with J gene TRBJ2-2, with 8 bases that match TRBD2. The sequenced sample was central memory CD4+ T cells from blood. This CDR3 is CASSLLTSANTGELFF. In DNA form, the CDR3 reads TGTGCCAGCAGTTTGTTGACTAGCGCGAACACCGGGGAGCTGTTTTTT.